The next 27 T cell receptor beta chains were all read from a single sample in a study of blood T cell repertoires in COVID-19. Produced via immunoSEQ multiplex PCR; TCRdb's table is partial and in-frame only. The sample consists of some 100,000 clones, 85% to 90% of them appearing once. The material sequenced was peripheral blood. These receptors were taken from a woman aged 70 to 79 with acute or convalescent COVID-19.

This chain uses TRBV29-1 with TRBJ1-5; D perhaps matches TRBD1 (5 bases). Germline V CDR1 and CDR2: SQVTM, ANQGSEA. CDR3 length: 15 residues. Trimming removed 5 bases at V and 1 base at J, with 15 bases between. CDR3 DNA: TGCAGCGTTCGACAGAGCCCTAACAGCAATCAGCCCCAGCATTTT. It codes for CSVRQSPNSNQPQHF.

The V gene is TRBV19, the J gene TRBJ1-3, with D possibly being TRBD1 (5 bases). In germline, CDR1 is LNHDA, CDR2 SQIVND (reference sequence). Trimming stripped 9 bases from V and 0 bases from J, with 12 bases between. This CDR3 is 14 amino acids long. The CDR3 DNA is TGTGCCAGCGTAAGACAGAGCTCTGGAAACACCATATATTTT. Encoded protein: CASVRQSSGNTIYF. The full variable domain, in which reference TRBV19 and TRBJ1-3 provide the parts outside the CDR3, is DGGITQSPKYLFRKEGQNVTLSCEQNLNHDAMYWYRQDPGQGLRLIYYSQIVNDFQKGDIAEGYSVSREKKESFPLTVTSAQKNPTAFYLCASVRQSSGNTIYFGEGSWLTVV.

The chain links TRBV5-4 to TRBJ1-1, with TRBD1 identical over 12 bases. Germline CDR1 is SGHNT and CDR2 is YYREEE (reference sequence). The CDR3 is made up of 16 amino acids. With V trimmed by 0 bases and J by 4 bases, 4 bases remained unmatched. Here the CDR3 reads CASSLGGTGGGTEAFF. CDR3 nucleotides: TGTGCCAGCAGCTTGGGAGGGACAGGGGGCGGCACTGAAGCTTTCTTT.

The chain has TRBV19 and TRBJ2-7; 8 positions match TRBD1. From germline, CDR1 is LNHDA and CDR2 SQIVND (reference sequence). The CDR3 is made up of 13 amino acids. V dropped 9 bases and J dropped 3; count of bases not matched to a gene: 7. The chain's CDR3 is CASQDRVDYEQYF. The CDR3 nucleotides are TGTGCCAGCCAGGACAGGGTTGACTACGAGCAGTACTTC.

This chain joins TRBV6-1 and TRBJ2-7; D gene uncertain. V shed 0 bases and J shed 3 bases, with 6 bases lying between them. The length of the CDR3 is 13 residues. In germline, CDR1 is MNHNS, CDR2 SASEGT. The CDR3 protein is CASSEAAHYEQYF. CDR3 nucleotides: TGTGCCAGCAGTGAAGCGGCCCACTACGAGCAGTACTTC.

In this sample, this clone turned up a few times. In DNA, the CDR3 is TGTGCCAGCAGCCTACAGGAGCCGAGCTCTGGAAACACCATATATTTT. Translating gives CASSLQEPSSGNTIYF. The chain combines TRBV27 with TRBJ1-3, with a possible D match to TRBD1 (5 bases). CDR3 size: 16 residues. Trimming took off 6 bases at V and 0 bases at J, with 15 bases between the two ends. Germline-derived CDR1 and CDR2 are MNHEY and SMNVEV (reference sequence).

This chain joins TRBV9 and TRBJ2-1; D is ambiguous. Trimming shortened V by 0 bases and J by 4 bases, and 11 bases separated the two germline ends. Germline CDR1 and CDR2: SGDLS and YYNGEE. The CDR3 is made up of 15 amino acids. Here the CDR3 reads CASSVADSRYNEQFF. CDR3 DNA: TGTGCCAGCAGCGTAGCTGATAGCAGATACAATGAGCAGTTCTTC. The entire variable domain, with the rest obtained from reference TRBV9 and TRBJ2-1, is as follows: DSGVTQTPKHLITATGQRVTLRCSPRSGDLSVYWYQQSLDQGLQFLIQYYNGEERAKGNILERFSAQQFPDLHSELNLSSLELGDSALYFCASSVADSRYNEQFFGPGTRLTVL.

The chain has TRBV5-1 and TRBJ1-1; D perhaps matches TRBD1 (6 bases). The CDR3 extends over 13 amino acids. Germline V gene lookup returns CDR1 SGHRS and CDR2 YFSETQ. Trimming cost V 2 bases and J 5 bases, with 10 bases left between them. CDR3 sequence: CASSLQGGTEAFF. In nucleotides, the CDR3 is TGCGCCAGCAGCTTACAGGGAGGGACTGAAGCTTTCTTT.

This rearrangement joins TRBV19 to TRBJ1-4; 7 bases match TRBD1. Germline CDR1 reads LNHDA; CDR2 reads SQIVND (reference sequence). This CDR3 has 15 residues. V was pared by 4 bases and J by 7 bases, with 9 bases of the junction left unmatched. The CDR3 loop reads CASSTGGGRGEKLFF. In DNA, the CDR3 is TGTGCCAGTAGTACAGGAGGGGGCCGGGGTGAAAAACTGTTTTTT.

V and J are TRBV9 and TRBJ2-2; TRBD1 is a possible D gene (5 bases). CDR1 is SGDLS, CDR2 YYNGEE, per germline. V lost 6 bases to trimming and J lost 6 bases, with 18 bases between them. The CDR3 has 15 residues. The CDR3 nucleotides are TGTGCCAGCACCCTATCCCAGGGCCTACCCGGGGAGCTGTTTTTT. Protein sequence: CASTLSQGLPGELFF.

The rearrangement uses TRBV7-2 and TRBJ1-1, with D tentatively TRBD1 (6 bases). The V gene's germline CDR1 is SGHTA and CDR2 FQGNSA. This CDR3 spans 15 amino acids. Trimming stripped 6 bases from V and 4 bases from J, with 18 bases between. CDR3 region: CASSPQGLSGTEAFF. The CDR3 bases are TGTGCCAGCAGTCCGCAGGGGTTGTCGGGCACTGAAGCTTTCTTT.

This rearrangement joins TRBV2 to TRBJ1-1; D unclear. This CDR3 has 12 residues. The V gene's germline CDR1 is SNHLY and CDR2 FYNNEI. V lost 6 bases and J 3 bases, leaving 8 bases between the germline ends. The CDR3 DNA reads as TGTGCCAGCAGAAGGACTGACACTGAAGCTTTCTTT. Protein: CASRRTDTEAFF.

This clone was recorded a few times. The chain joins TRBV20-1 to TRBJ1-5; 7 positions agree with TRBD1. The CDR3 is 13 amino acids. In germline, CDR1 is DFQATT, CDR2 SNEGSKA (reference sequence). Trimming cost V 3 bases and J 7 bases; bases outside gene matches: 6. CDR3 bases: TGCAGTGCTAGTGTACAGGGGAGACAGCCCCAGCATTTT. This gives the protein CSASVQGRQPQHF.

The rearrangement uses TRBV19 and TRBJ2-3; 7 bases are a match to TRBD2. The V and J ends lost 6 bases and 2 bases, in that order; junction bases with no gene match: 8. This CDR3 spans 15 amino acids. CDR1 LNHDA and CDR2 SQIVND come from the germline V gene (reference sequence). The DNA of the CDR3 is TGTGCCAGTAGGAAGCGGGGAGATAACACAGATACGCAGTATTTT. The encoded protein is CASRKRGDNTDTQYF.

The chain recombines TRBV13 with TRBJ2-7, with TRBD1 matching 8 bases. After removal of 0 bases from V and 5 bases from J, the junction contained 3 bases not matched to a gene. Germline assignment: CDR1 PRHDT and CDR2 FYEKMQ (reference sequence). The CDR3 is 14 amino acids. CDR3 loop: CASSLGTGDNEQYF. DNA for the CDR3: TGTGCCAGCAGCTTAGGGACAGGGGACAACGAGCAGTACTTC. Supplemented by reference TRBV13 and TRBJ2-7, the full variable domain reads AAGVIQSPRHLIKEKRETATLKCYPIPRHDTVYWYQQGPGQDPQFLISFYEKMQSDKGSIPDRFSAQQFSDYHSELNMSSLELGDSALYFCASSLGTGDNEQYFGPGTRLTVT.

The gene calls are TRBV11-2 and TRBJ2-7; 12 bases fit TRBD2. In germline, CDR1 is SGHAT, CDR2 FQNNGV. The CDR3 totals 18 residues. The V and J ends lost 1 base and 2 bases, in that order; junction bases with no gene match: 9. CDR3 region: CASSLVVTSGGQPYEQYF. The DNA for the CDR3 is TGTGCCAGCAGCTTAGTAGTGACTAGCGGGGGACAACCCTACGAGCAGTACTTC.

V is TRBV27 and J is TRBJ1-5; perhaps TRBD1 as D (5 bases). Trimming took 6 bases from V and 1 from J, leaving 13 bases between them. The CDR3 loop spans 15 amino acids. Germline CDR1 MNHEY, CDR2 SMNVEV (reference sequence). The CDR3 region is CASRLVGVSNQPQHF. The CDR3 DNA is TGTGCCAGCAGGTTGGTAGGGGTAAGCAATCAGCCCCAGCATTTT.

The V and J genes are TRBV6-6 and TRBJ1-3, with D maybe TRBD1 (6 bases). Germline values: CDR1 MNHNY, CDR2 SVGAGI (reference sequence). V was pared by 0 bases and J by 4 bases, with 13 bases between. There are 16 residues in the CDR3. The CDR3 sequence is CASSYSTSDRGNTIYF. CDR3 nucleotide sequence: TGTGCCAGCAGTTACTCGACTTCGGACAGAGGAAACACCATATATTTT.

This chain uses TRBV5-1 with TRBJ2-1; weak D call: TRBD1 (6 bases). The CDR3 contains 16 residues. Per the germline V gene, CDR1 is SGHRS and CDR2 is YFSETQ. Trimming cost V 4 bases and J 6 bases, with 20 bases left between them. The CDR3 region is CASSQLTGKQINEQFF. CDR3 bases: TGCGCCAGCAGCCAGCTTACAGGGAAGCAGATCAATGAGCAGTTCTTC.

Concerning this clone itself: Other DNA sequences from this sample encode an identical CDR3 as well. This chain connects TRBV18 to TRBJ2-1; D gene uncertain. V was shortened by 3 bases and J by 4 bases, with 7 bases between the two germline ends. CDR3 length: 13 residues. Per germline, CDR1 KGHSH and CDR2 LQKENI. This CDR3 is CASSPSTYNEQFF. The CDR3 region has the DNA TGTGCCAGCTCACCTTCCACTTACAATGAGCAGTTCTTC.

The J gene is TRBJ1-2, the V gene TRBV7-9; no clear D. This CDR3 spans 13 amino acids. Deletions cut 5 bases from V and 1 base from J, with 8 bases between. CDR1 is SEHNR, CDR2 FQNEAQ, per germline (reference sequence). The CDR3 reads CASSLPSNYGYTF. For the CDR3, the DNA is TGTGCCAGCAGCCTGCCGAGTAACTATGGCTACACCTTC.

This sequence joins TRBV30 and TRBJ1-1, with D hard to call. V was shortened by 5 bases and J by 1 base, with 11 bases between the two germline ends. Germline V gives CDR1 GTSNPN, CDR2 SVGIG (reference sequence). CDR3 length equals 13 residues. CDR3 sequence reads: CAWAPSKNTEAFF. CDR3 bases: TGTGCCTGGGCCCCCAGTAAGAACACTGAAGCTTTCTTT.

The V gene is TRBV7-3, the J gene TRBJ2-2; tentative D call: TRBD2 (6 bases). This CDR3 spans 15 amino acids. The V gene's germline CDR1 is SGHTA and CDR2 FQGTGA. Trimming shortened V by 1 base and J by 1 base, and 7 bases separated the two germline ends. The CDR3 bases are TGTGCCAGCAGCTTAATGGGAGGGAACACCGGGGAGCTGTTTTTT. Amino acid sequence: CASSLMGGNTGELFF.

J is TRBJ2-7 and V is TRBV29-1; the D gene is possibly TRBD1 (6 bases). The V and J ends lost 2 bases and 6 bases respectively, with 8 bases between them. This CDR3 is 11 amino acids long. Germline V CDR1 and CDR2: SQVTM, ANQGSEA. Written as DNA, the CDR3 is TGCAGCGTTGAAACAGGGTTCGAGCAGTACTTC. Amino acid sequence: CSVETGFEQYF.

The chain joins TRBV5-1 to TRBJ1-1, with TRBD1 matching over 9 bases. With V trimmed by 5 bases and J by 0 bases, 8 bases remained unmatched. The length of the CDR3 is 16 residues. Germline V gene data show CDR1 as SGHRS and CDR2 as YFSETQ. The CDR3 nucleotides are TGCGCCAGCAGGGCGGGACAGGGAAGCCTGAACACTGAAGCTTTCTTT. This sequence encodes CASRAGQGSLNTEAFF.

The chain carries TRBV5-1 and TRBJ1-1; 10 bases are shared with TRBD1. V trimming: 4 bases; J trimming: 2 bases; junction bases outside the gene matches: 8. The germline V gene encodes CDR1 SGHRS and CDR2 YFSETQ. CDR3 size: 16 residues. The CDR3 sequence is CASSRDRTGGNTEAFF. The CDR3 DNA reads TGCGCCAGCAGCCGCGACCGGACAGGGGGAAACACTGAAGCTTTCTTT. Looking up the rest from reference TRBV5-1 and TRBJ1-1 gives the full variable domain: KAGVTQTPRYLIKTRGQQVTLSCSPISGHRSVSWYQQTPGQGLQFLFEYFSETQRNKGNFPGRFSGRQFSNSRSEMNVSTLELGDSALYLCASSRDRTGGNTEAFFGQGTRLTVV.

The chain combines TRBV5-1 with TRBJ2-1; possibly TRBD1 for D (7 bases). V was pared by 4 bases and J by 12 bases, with 32 bases between. This CDR3 spans 18 amino acids. The V gene's germline CDR1 is SGHRS and CDR2 YFSETQ. The CDR3 loop reads CASSLNPGGTDPVTGQFF. The CDR3 nucleotides read TGCGCCAGCAGCCTTAACCCTGGAGGGACAGATCCTGTCACTGGGCAGTTCTTC.